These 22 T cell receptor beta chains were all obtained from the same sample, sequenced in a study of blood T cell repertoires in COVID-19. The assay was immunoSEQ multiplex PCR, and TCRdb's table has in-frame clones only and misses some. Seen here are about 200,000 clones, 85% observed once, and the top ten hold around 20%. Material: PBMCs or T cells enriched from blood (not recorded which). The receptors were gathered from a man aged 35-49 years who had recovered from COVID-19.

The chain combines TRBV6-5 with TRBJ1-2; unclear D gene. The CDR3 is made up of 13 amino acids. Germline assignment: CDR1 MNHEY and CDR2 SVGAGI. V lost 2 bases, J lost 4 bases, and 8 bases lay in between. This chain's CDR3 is CASSYGQAYGYTF. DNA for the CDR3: TGTGCCAGCAGTTACGGGCAGGCCTATGGCTACACCTTC.

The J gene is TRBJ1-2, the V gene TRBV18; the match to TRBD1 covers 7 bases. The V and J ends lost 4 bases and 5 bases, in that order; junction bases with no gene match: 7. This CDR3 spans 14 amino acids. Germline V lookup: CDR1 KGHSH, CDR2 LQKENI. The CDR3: CASSRGTERYGYTF. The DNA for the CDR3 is TGTGCCAGCTCACGTGGGACAGAGAGATATGGCTACACCTTC.

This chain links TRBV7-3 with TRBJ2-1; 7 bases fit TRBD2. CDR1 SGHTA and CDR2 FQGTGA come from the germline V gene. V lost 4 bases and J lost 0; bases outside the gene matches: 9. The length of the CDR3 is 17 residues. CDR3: CASSSPGGGSSYNEQFF. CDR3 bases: TGTGCCAGCAGCTCGCCAGGCGGGGGTTCCTCCTACAATGAGCAGTTCTTC.

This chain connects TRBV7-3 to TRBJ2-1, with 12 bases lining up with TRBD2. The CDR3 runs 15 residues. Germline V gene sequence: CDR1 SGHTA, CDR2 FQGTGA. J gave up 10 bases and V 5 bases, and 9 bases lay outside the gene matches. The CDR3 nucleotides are TGTGCCAGCAGCCCCCGACTAGCGGGAGTTGCCGAGCAGTTCTTC. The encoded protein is CASSPRLAGVAEQFF.

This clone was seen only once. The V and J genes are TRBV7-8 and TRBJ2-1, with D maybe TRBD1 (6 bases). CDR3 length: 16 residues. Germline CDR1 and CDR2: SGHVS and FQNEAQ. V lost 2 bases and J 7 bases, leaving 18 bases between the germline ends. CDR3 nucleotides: TGTGCCAGCAGCTTAAGAGCAGGGGCATATGTGAATGAGCAGTTCTTC. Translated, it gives CASSLRAGAYVNEQFF.

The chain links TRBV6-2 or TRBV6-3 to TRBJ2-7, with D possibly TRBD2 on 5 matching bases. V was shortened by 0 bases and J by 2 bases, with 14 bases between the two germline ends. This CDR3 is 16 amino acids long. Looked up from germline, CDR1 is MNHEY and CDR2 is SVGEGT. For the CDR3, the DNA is TGTGCCAGCAGTTACTCTCGGCTAGCTGCAACCTACGAGCAGTACTTC. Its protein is CASSYSRLAATYEQYF.

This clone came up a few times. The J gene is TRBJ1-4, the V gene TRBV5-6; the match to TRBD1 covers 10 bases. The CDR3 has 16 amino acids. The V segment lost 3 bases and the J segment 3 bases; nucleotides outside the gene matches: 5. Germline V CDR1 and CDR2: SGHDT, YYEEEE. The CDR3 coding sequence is TGTGCCAGCAGCTCCGACAGGGGGCGACCTAATGAAAAACTGTTTTTT. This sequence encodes CASSSDRGRPNEKLFF.

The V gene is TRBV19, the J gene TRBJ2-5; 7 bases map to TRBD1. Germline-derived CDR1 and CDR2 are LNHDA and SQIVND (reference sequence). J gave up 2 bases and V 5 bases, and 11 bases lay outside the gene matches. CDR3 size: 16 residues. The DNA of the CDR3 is TGTGCCAGTAGTCTCCGGACAGGACGCTTACAAGAGACCCAGTACTTC. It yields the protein CASSLRTGRLQETQYF.

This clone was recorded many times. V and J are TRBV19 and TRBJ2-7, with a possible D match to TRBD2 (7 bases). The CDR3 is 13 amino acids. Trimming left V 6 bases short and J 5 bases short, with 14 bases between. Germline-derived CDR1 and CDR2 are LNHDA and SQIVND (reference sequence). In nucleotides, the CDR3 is TGTGCCAGTAGGGGGGGGGCTGGAGACGAGCAGTACTTC. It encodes CASRGGAGDEQYF. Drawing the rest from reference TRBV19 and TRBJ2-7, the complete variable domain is DGGITQSPKYLFRKEGQNVTLSCEQNLNHDAMYWYRQDPGQGLRLIYYSQIVNDFQKGDIAEGYSVSREKKESFPLTVTSAQKNPTAFYLCASRGGAGDEQYFGPGTRLTVT.

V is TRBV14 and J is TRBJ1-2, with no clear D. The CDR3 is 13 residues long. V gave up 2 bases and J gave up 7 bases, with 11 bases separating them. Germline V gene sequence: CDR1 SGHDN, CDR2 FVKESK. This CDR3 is CASSQSPGSGYTF. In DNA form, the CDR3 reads TGTGCCAGCAGCCAAAGCCCCGGTTCTGGCTACACCTTC.

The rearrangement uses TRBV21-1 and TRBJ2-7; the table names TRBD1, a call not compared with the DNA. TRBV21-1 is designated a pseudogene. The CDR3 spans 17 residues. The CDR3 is CASSIETVVPNSYEQYF. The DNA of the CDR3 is TGTGCCAGCAGCATCGAGACAGTTGTACCCAATTCCTACGAGCAGTACTTC.

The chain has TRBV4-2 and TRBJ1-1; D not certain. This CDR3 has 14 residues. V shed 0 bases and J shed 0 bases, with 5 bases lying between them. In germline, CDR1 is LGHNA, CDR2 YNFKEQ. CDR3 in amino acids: CASSQDTVNTEAFF. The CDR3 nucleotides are TGTGCCAGCAGCCAAGATACAGTGAACACTGAAGCTTTCTTT.

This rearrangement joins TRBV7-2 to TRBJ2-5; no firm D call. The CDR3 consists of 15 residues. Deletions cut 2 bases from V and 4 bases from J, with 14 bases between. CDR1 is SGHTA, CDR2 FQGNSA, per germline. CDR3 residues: CASSLFGGSGETQYF. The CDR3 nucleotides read TGTGCCAGCAGCTTATTTGGTGGTAGTGGAGAGACCCAGTACTTC.

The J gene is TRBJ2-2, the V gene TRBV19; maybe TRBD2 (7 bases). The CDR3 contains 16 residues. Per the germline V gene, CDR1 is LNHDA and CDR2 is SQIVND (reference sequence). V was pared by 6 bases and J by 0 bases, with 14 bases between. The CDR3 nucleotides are TGTGCCAGTAGGGACCGCGGGGGCGCGAACACCGGGGAGCTGTTTTTT. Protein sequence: CASRDRGGANTGELFF.

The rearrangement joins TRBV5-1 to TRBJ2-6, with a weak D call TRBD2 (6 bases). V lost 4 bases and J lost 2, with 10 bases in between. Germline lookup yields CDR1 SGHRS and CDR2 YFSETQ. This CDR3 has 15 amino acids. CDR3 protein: CASSQEGAGANVLTF. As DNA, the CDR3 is TGCGCCAGCAGCCAGGAGGGCGCTGGGGCCAACGTCCTGACTTTC.

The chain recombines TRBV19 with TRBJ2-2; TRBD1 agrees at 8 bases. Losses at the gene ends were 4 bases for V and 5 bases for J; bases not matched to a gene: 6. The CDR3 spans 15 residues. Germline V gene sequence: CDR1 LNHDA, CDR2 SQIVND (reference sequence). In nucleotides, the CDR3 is TGTGCCAGTAGTACAGGGGGCGGATTAACCGGGGAGCTGTTTTTT. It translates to CASSTGGGLTGELFF.

CDR3 sequence: CASSVAGERGYTF. CDR3 in DNA: TGTGCCAGCAGCGTGGCCGGAGAGAGAGGCTACACCTTC. J is TRBJ1-2 and V is TRBV27, with D unresolved. The CDR3 extends over 13 amino acids. Between the trimmed V and J ends, which lost 6 bases and 8 bases, there was a span of 16 bases. CDR1 and CDR2 from the germline V gene are MNHEY and SMNVEV (reference sequence).

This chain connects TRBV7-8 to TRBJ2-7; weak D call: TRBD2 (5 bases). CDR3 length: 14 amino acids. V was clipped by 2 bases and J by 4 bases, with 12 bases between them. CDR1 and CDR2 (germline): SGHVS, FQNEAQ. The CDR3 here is CASSLQTTSYEQYF. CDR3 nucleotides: TGTGCCAGCAGCTTACAGACTACTTCGTACGAGCAGTACTTC.

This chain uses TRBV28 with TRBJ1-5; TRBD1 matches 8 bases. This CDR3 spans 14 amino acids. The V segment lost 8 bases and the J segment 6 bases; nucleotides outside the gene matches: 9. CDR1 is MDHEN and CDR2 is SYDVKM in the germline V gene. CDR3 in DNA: TGTGCCAGCTATCCAGGGGGCTCAAGTCAGCCCCAGCATTTT. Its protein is CASYPGGSSQPQHF.

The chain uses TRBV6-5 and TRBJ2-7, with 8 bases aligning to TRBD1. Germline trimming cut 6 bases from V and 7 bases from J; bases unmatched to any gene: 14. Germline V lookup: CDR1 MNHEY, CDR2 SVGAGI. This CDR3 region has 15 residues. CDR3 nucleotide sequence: TGTGCCAGCAGAAGGAAGGCAGGGGGCTCGAGGGAGCAGTACTTC. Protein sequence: CASRRKAGGSREQYF.

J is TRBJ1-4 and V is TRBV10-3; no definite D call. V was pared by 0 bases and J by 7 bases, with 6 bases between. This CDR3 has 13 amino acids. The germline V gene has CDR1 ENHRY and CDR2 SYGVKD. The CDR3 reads CAISESGGEKLFF. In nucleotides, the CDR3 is TGTGCCATCAGTGAGTCCGGCGGTGAAAAACTGTTTTTT.

CDR3 sequence reads: CASSYRTGEAFF. For the CDR3, the DNA is TGTGCCAGCAGTTATCGGACAGGAGAAGCTTTCTTT. The chain uses TRBV12-3 or TRBV12-4 and TRBJ1-1; 7 bases line up with TRBD1. The CDR3 spans 12 residues. The trim removed 4 bases at V and 8 bases at J, leaving 4 bases unmatched.